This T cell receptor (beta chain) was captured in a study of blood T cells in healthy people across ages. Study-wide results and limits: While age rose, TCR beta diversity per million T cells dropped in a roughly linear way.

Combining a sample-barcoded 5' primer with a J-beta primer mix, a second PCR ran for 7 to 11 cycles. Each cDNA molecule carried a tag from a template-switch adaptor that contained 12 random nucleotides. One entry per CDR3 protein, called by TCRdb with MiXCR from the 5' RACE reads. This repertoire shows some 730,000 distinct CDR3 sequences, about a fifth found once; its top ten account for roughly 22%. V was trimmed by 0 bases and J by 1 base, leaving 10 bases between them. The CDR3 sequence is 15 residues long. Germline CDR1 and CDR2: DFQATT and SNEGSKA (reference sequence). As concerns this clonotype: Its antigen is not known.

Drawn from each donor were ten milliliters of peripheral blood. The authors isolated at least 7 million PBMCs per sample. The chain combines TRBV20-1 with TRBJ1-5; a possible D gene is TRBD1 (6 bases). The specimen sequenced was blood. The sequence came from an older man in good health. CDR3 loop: CSARDAGASNQPQHF. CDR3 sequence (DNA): TGCAGTGCTAGAGATGCGGGGGCCAGCAATCAGCCCCAGCATTTT.